This is a list of T cell receptor beta chains from one sample in a study of cytomegalovirus exposure and HLA in healthy donors. The data were produced by immunoSEQ multiplex PCR, yet TCRdb's version contains in-frame clones alone and is incomplete. The data show about 160,000 clones, 80% to 85% seen once. The sequenced material came from PBMCs. Every receptor here comes from a male donor in good health and CMV-seropositive. The CDR3 runs from the conserved cysteine through the conserved F or W. The D gene is left open where the match is weak. Clone size, where shown, is once, few, many, or a class for clones that have expanded.

J gene,D gene,clone size,V gene,CDR3 DNA,CDR3 protein
TRBJ2-4,.,.,TRBV5-4,TGTGCCAGCAGCTTGGGGACAGACATATTTACTTTGGGGAACAGTCAGTACTTC,CASSLGTDIFTLGNSQYF
TRBJ2-7,TRBD1,.,TRBV30,TGTGCCTGGAGTATCGGACAGGGGCTCTACGAGCAGTACTTC,CAWSIGQGLYEQYF
TRBJ1-1,.,.,TRBV18,TGTGCCAGCTCACCCGGGAATAGAATGCGGAACACTGAAGCTTTCTTT,CASSPGNRMRNTEAFF
TRBJ2-5,.,.,TRBV19,TGTGCCACCAGACAGGCGGGCGAGACCCAGTACTTC,CATRQAGETQYF
TRBJ2-7,.,.,TRBV7-8,TGTGCCAGCAGCTTATCAGGTTTCGGTGAATTGGCCTACGAGCAGTACTTC,CASSLSGFGELAYEQYF
TRBJ2-7,TRBD1,.,TRBV6-1,TGTGCCAGCAGTGAAGAGGGACAGGGGTTTCCCAACTTC,CASSEEGQGFPNF
TRBJ2-2,TRBD2,.,TRBV12-5,TGTGCTAGTGCTCCGAGCGGGAGATACACCGGGGAGCTGTTTTTT,CASAPSGRYTGELFF
TRBJ1-2,TRBD1,.,TRBV18,TGTGCCAGCTCACCGGGTGGAGGAGGGGGCGCAGAGGGCTACACCTTC,CASSPGGGGGAEGYTF
TRBJ2-1,TRBD2,.,TRBV7-9,TGTGCCAGCAGCGGTGCGGGGGGGAGCTCCTACAATGAGCAGTTCTTC,CASSGAGGSSYNEQFF
TRBJ2-1,.,.,TRBV7-2,TGTGCCAGCAGCTTAGCCGAGAGGTCGTTCTACAATGAGCAGTTCTTC,CASSLAERSFYNEQFF
TRBJ2-7,TRBD1,.,TRBV5-1,TGCGCCAGCAGCTATCGTGAGACAGGGGGCGAGCAGTACTTC,CASSYRETGGEQYF
TRBJ2-7,.,once,TRBV5-1,TGCGCCAGCAGTAAAGGGGATCCATCCTACGAGCAGTACTTC,CASSKGDPSYEQYF
TRBJ1-6,TRBD1,.,TRBV27,TGTGCCAGCAGTGCCAGGGGGCTGGTAATGACCAATTCACCCCTCCACTTT,CASSARGLVMTNSPLHF
TRBJ1-5,TRBD1,.,TRBV2,TGTGCCAGCAGAAAGACTGGCCGAGGGGGCCGGGACAATCAGCCCCAGCATTTT,CASRKTGRGGRDNQPQHF
TRBJ1-1,.,.,TRBV21-1,TGTGCCAGCAGCTTCCGAGGGCAGGCGAACACTGAAGCTTTCTTT,CASSFRGQANTEAFF
TRBJ1-2,TRBD1,.,TRBV5-6,TGTGCCAGCAGCTTGGGAGCCGGGACAGGAGGTGGCTACACCTTC,CASSLGAGTGGGYTF
TRBJ2-6,.,.,TRBV19,TGTGCCAGTAGGGCGACTGACTCTGGGGCCAACGTCCTGACTTTC,CASRATDSGANVLTF
TRBJ2-3,.,.,TRBV2,TGTGCCAGCAGTGAGCGGTTCCTCACAGATACGCAGTATTTT,CASSERFLTDTQYF
TRBJ2-4,TRBD1,.,TRBV6-7,TGTGCCAGCAGTTACCGAACGCGGGACAGGCAAGTTCGGGACAAAAACAGTCAGTACTTC,CASSYRTRDRQVRDKNSQYF
TRBJ2-5,TRBD2,.,TRBV19,TGTGCCAGTCGACTAGCGGGAGAGACCCAGTACTTC,CASRLAGETQYF
TRBJ1-1,.,few,TRBV28,TGTGCCAGCAGTCCCCGTGAAGCTTTCTTT,CASSPREAFF
TRBJ1-2,.,.,TRBV30,TGTGCCTGGAGTGTGAGCAGGGGCGGTGGCTACACCTTC,CAWSVSRGGGYTF
TRBJ1-4,.,.,TRBV30,TGTGCCTGGAGCAAGGGGTTCACAACTAATGAAAAACTGTTTTTT,CAWSKGFTTNEKLFF